This T cell receptor beta chain was sequenced for a study of T cells after yellow fever vaccination. MiXCR was run by TCRdb on the 5' RACE reads, yielding one entry per CDR3 protein. The sample holds hundreds of thousands of distinct CDR3 sequences, roughly a sixth seen once. The source of this sequence is a young man who received the YFV17D yellow fever vaccine. The sequences come from PBMCs, collected before the yellow fever booster vaccination.

The CDR3 sequence: CSAPQGREQYF. CDR3 in DNA: TGCAGTGCGCCACAGGGTCGGGAGCAGTACTTC. The chain combines TRBV20-1 with TRBJ2-7, with D perhaps matching TRBD1 (6 bases). Germline CDR1 reads DFQATT; CDR2 reads SNEGSKA (reference sequence). The CDR3 extends over 11 amino acids. V was shortened by 6 bases and J by 7 bases, with 13 bases between the two germline ends.